One and the same sample provided the 9 T cell receptor beta chains below, sequenced in a study of blood T cell repertoires in COVID-19. Here immunoSEQ multiplex PCR was the method, and the copy in TCRdb shows in-frame clones only, minus some. The table lists 250,000 to 300,000 clones, around 84% of them singletons. Source material: PBMCs or T cells enriched from blood (not recorded which). All receptors come from a man aged 25-45 years with acute COVID-19.

The rearrangement joins TRBV10-3 to TRBJ2-6; TRBD1 matches at 9 bases. Germline assignment: CDR1 ENHRY and CDR2 SYGVKD. The CDR3 runs 17 residues. Trimming at V came to 4 bases and at J to 0 bases, leaving 4 bases not matched to a gene. The CDR3 protein is CAISVGGQGSGANVLTF. The CDR3 DNA reads as TGTGCCATCAGTGTGGGGGGACAGGGCTCTGGGGCCAACGTCCTGACTTTC.

This chain joins TRBV6-1 and TRBJ2-7; TRBD1 matches at 8 bases. The CDR3 is made up of 15 amino acids. J gave up 7 bases and V 3 bases, and 11 bases lay outside the gene matches. The V gene's germline CDR1 is MNHNS and CDR2 SASEGT. The CDR3 here is CASSDQGTGTKEQYV. CDR3 bases: TGTGCCAGCAGTGATCAAGGGACAGGCACCAAGGAGCAGTACGTC.

The chain has TRBV13 and TRBJ1-6; 10 positions agree with TRBD1. J lost 8 bases, V lost 5 bases, and 9 bases had no gene match. The CDR3 spans 16 residues. Germline assignment: CDR1 PRHDT and CDR2 FYEKMQ (reference sequence). Here the CDR3 DNA reads TGTGCCAGCAGCCTCGGGACAGGGGAATCTGATTCACCCCTCCACTTT. This sequence encodes CASSLGTGESDSPLHF.

This clone occurred once. The rearrangement uses TRBV6-4 and TRBJ2-1; TRBD2 might be the D (6 bases). The germline V gene has CDR1 MRHNA and CDR2 SNTAGT. V lost 2 bases to trimming and J lost 9 bases, with 8 bases between them. This CDR3 has 12 residues. The CDR3 loop is CASSDLGGEQFF. The CDR3 nucleotides are TGTGCCAGCAGTGACCTGGGAGGTGAGCAGTTCTTC.

The chain uses TRBV9 and TRBJ1-1; tentative D call: TRBD1 (5 bases). Germline V gene sequence: CDR1 SGDLS, CDR2 YYNGEE. The V and J ends lost 7 bases and 5 bases respectively, with 18 bases between them. CDR3 length equals 14 residues. The CDR3 region has the DNA TGTGCCAGCGGGAAGGCTTTAAGGGGAACTGAAGCTTTCTTT. This codes for CASGKALRGTEAFF.

This clone was picked up a small number of times. The V gene is TRBV9, the J gene TRBJ1-6; D not certain. Germline CDR1 and CDR2: SGDLS and YYNGEE. Trimming took off 0 bases at V and 6 bases at J, with 7 bases between the two ends. CDR3 length: 14 residues. The CDR3 loop is CASSVAGINSPLHF. The CDR3 bases are TGTGCCAGCAGCGTAGCGGGGATTAATTCACCCCTCCACTTT.

This chain uses TRBV19 with TRBJ1-5; 8 nucleotides align to TRBD1. CDR1 and CDR2 from the germline V gene are LNHDA and SQIVND (reference sequence). The CDR3 runs 13 residues. V shed 10 bases and J 5 bases; nucleotides not matched to a gene: 7. CDR3 coding DNA: TGTGCCACCTCGACAGGGGTCCATCAGCCCCAGCATTTT. Protein sequence: CATSTGVHQPQHF.

The chain is built from TRBV28 and TRBJ1-5, with 8 bases that match TRBD1. J gave up 5 bases and V 4 bases, and 4 bases lay outside the gene matches. This CDR3 is built from 14 residues. Looked up from germline, CDR1 is MDHEN and CDR2 is SYDVKM. DNA of the CDR3: TGTGCCAGCAGTTCCGGGACAGGTTATCAGCCCCAGCATTTT. This sequence encodes CASSSGTGYQPQHF.

The chain is built from TRBV7-3 and TRBJ1-5, with D perhaps matching TRBD1 (5 bases). Germline loops: CDR1 SGHTA, CDR2 FQGTGA. The length of the CDR3 is 13 residues. V gave up 4 bases and J gave up 7 bases, with 11 bases separating them. CDR3 loop: CASSSDQGQPQHF. The DNA of the CDR3 is TGTGCCAGCAGCTCCGACCAGGGCCAGCCCCAGCATTTT.